A selection of T cell receptor beta chains follows, all from one sample in a study of T cell repertoires in cytomegalovirus infection. Their antigen targets remain unknown. TCRdb passed the reads through MiXCR, listing each CDR3 protein once. The sample has fewer than 900,000 distinct CDR3 sequences, 25% to 30% seen once. The material was cultured CD8+ T cells from PBMCs, obtained from culture after CMV antigen stimulation. The receptors shown here come from a human donor in good health (CMV status not recorded). Some clones in this sample may be carry-over from other donors' samples. The CDR3 runs from the conserved cysteine through the conserved F or W. Each record gives: V gene, D gene, clone size, J gene, CDR3 protein, CDR3 DNA. The D gene is left open where the match is weak. Some rows mark clone size as missing; the rest say once, few, many or name a class of expanded clone.

TRBV7-9	TRBD1	few	TRBJ1-3	CASSRLQDRGGSGNTIYF	TGTGCCAGCAGCCGACTCCAGGACAGGGGTGGCTCTGGAAACACCATATATTTT
TRBV7-4	NA	NA	TRBJ1-4	CASDLGRKLFF	TGTGCCAGCGACTTGGGGAGAAAACTGTTTTTT
TRBV20-1	TRBD2	NA	TRBJ2-7	CSADSGTRSYEQYF	TGCAGTGCTGATTCCGGGACTAGATCCTACGAGCAGTACTTC
TRBV29-1	NA	NA	TRBJ1-1	CSAAYPAGSNTEAFF	TGCAGCGCCGCCTACCCGGCAGGCAGTAACACTGAAGCTTTCTTT
TRBV6-5	NA	many	TRBJ1-1	CASSYSSRGYLMNTEAFF	TGTGCCAGCAGTTACTCCTCCAGGGGCTATTTAATGAACACTGAAGCTTTCTTT
TRBV19	TRBD1	NA	TRBJ1-1	CASSILTGGGTEAFF	TGTGCCAGTAGTATACTGACAGGGGGGGGTACTGAAGCTTTCTTT
TRBV20-1	TRBD1	NA	TRBJ2-1	CSARGRGLYNEQFF	TGCAGTGCTAGAGGCAGGGGGCTTTACAATGAGCAGTTCTTC
TRBV12-3/TRBV12-4	TRBD2	NA	TRBJ2-7	CASSIDPGLVSNEQYF	TGTGCCAGCAGTATTGACCCGGGACTAGTTTCCAACGAGCAGTACTTC
TRBV5-1	NA	NA	TRBJ1-3	CASSLEGVTGNTIYF	TGCGCCAGCAGCTTGGAGGGTGTGACTGGAAACACCATATATTTT
TRBV5-1	NA	NA	TRBJ2-3	CASSLGERQYF	TGCGCCAGCAGCTTGGGAGAGAGGCAGTATTTT
TRBV12-3/TRBV12-4	NA	NA	TRBJ2-1	CASSLDGPYNEQFF	TGTGCCAGCAGTCTTGACGGGCCCTACAATGAGCAGTTCTTC
TRBV12-3/TRBV12-4	NA	NA	TRBJ1-1	CASSSRLPGWTEAFF	TGTGCCAGCAGTTCCAGACTCCCTGGATGGACTGAAGCTTTCTTT
TRBV15	NA	few	TRBJ1-4	CATSTISQQGEKLFF	TGTGCCACCAGCACCATTAGTCAACAAGGGGAAAAACTGTTTTTT
TRBV28	NA	once	TRBJ2-5	CASTSFGLQETQYF	TGTGCCAGCACCTCTTTTGGACTTCAAGAGACCCAGTACTTC
TRBV6-5	TRBD1	once	TRBJ2-1	CASRTGGPYNEQFF	TGTGCCAGCAGAACAGGGGGACCCTACAATGAGCAGTTCTTC
TRBV7-9	NA	NA	TRBJ1-1	CASSYPRTGQTMNTEAFF	TGTGCCAGCAGCTACCCCCGAACCGGACAGACCATGAACACTGAAGCTTTCTTT
TRBV13	NA	NA	TRBJ2-1	CASSLTEGGSYNEQFF	TGTGCCAGCAGCCTGACTGAGGGGGGATCCTACAATGAGCAGTTCTTC
TRBV10-3	NA	NA	TRBJ1-1	CAISESDTEAFF	TGTGCCATCAGTGAGTCGGACACTGAAGCTTTCTTT
TRBV12-3/TRBV12-4	TRBD1	NA	TRBJ2-3	CASSSTGTGTDTQYF	TGTGCCAGCAGTTCTACCGGGACAGGGACAGATACGCAGTATTTT
TRBV7-8	TRBD1	medium-sized	TRBJ2-3	CASSLASTGGLTDTQYF	TGTGCCAGCAGCTTAGCTTCTACAGGGGGCTTGACAGATACGCAGTATTTT
TRBV6-2/TRBV6-3	NA	NA	TRBJ1-5	CASSYIQAVDQPQHF	TGTGCCAGCAGTTACATACAGGCTGTGGATCAGCCCCAGCATTTT
TRBV7-9	TRBD1	many	TRBJ1-2	CASNSGQGNNYGYTF	TGTGCCAGCAACTCCGGACAGGGGAATAACTATGGCTACACCTTC
TRBV6-6	TRBD1	few	TRBJ1-5	CASSYPPDRGSNQPQHF	TGTGCCAGCAGTTACCCTCCGGACAGGGGCAGCAATCAGCCCCAGCATTTT
TRBV7-2	NA	many	TRBJ2-7	CASSPGGSGDSYEQYF	TGTGCCAGCAGCCCAGGGGGTAGCGGGGACTCCTACGAGCAGTACTTC
TRBV4-1	NA	few	TRBJ2-1	CASSHTGGGEQFF	TGCGCCAGCAGCCACACAGGAGGGGGTGAGCAGTTCTTC
TRBV27	NA	NA	TRBJ1-1	CATIQASLAFF	TGTGCCACAATACAGGCGTCTCTCGCTTTCTTT
TRBV7-9	NA	NA	TRBJ2-3	CASSTPLGDTQYF	TGTGCCAGCAGCACCCCCCTGGGAGATACGCAGTATTTT
TRBV7-9	NA	few	TRBJ1-1	CASSHVTANEAFF	TGTGCCAGCAGCCACGTGACAGCAAATGAAGCTTTCTTT
TRBV19	TRBD2	NA	TRBJ2-1	CASRTPWSSGGRDEQFF	TGTGCCAGTCGGACCCCTTGGAGTAGCGGGGGCAGGGATGAGCAGTTCTTC
TRBV7-9	TRBD1	few	TRBJ2-3	CASRLDRGSTDTQYF	TGTGCCAGCAGATTGGACAGGGGGAGCACAGATACGCAGTATTTT
TRBV7-6	NA	NA	TRBJ2-3	CASSSRSEDTQYF	TGTGCCAGCAGCTCTAGATCCGAAGATACGCAGTATTTT
TRBV7-9	TRBD2	few	TRBJ2-5	CASSASGQETQYF	TGTGCCAGCAGCGCTAGCGGGCAAGAGACCCAGTACTTC
TRBV2	TRBD1	NA	TRBJ2-7	CASTDGQAGFDEQYF	TGTGCCAGCACCGATGGACAGGCAGGGTTCGACGAGCAGTACTTC
TRBV14	NA	few	TRBJ2-4	CASSPQGQKNIQYF	TGTGCCAGCAGCCCGCAAGGACAGAAAAACATTCAGTACTTC
TRBV19	TRBD1	few	TRBJ1-1	CASTYRGDTEAFF	TGTGCCAGTACCTACAGGGGTGACACTGAAGCTTTCTTT
TRBV19	NA	few	TRBJ1-4	CASSTLYEKLFF	TGTGCCAGCTCCACTCTATATGAAAAACTGTTTTTT
TRBV4-2	NA	NA	TRBJ2-3	CASSQAPTRENADTQYF	TGTGCCAGCAGCCAAGCCCCTACCAGGGAGAATGCAGATACGCAGTATTTT
TRBV5-4	TRBD1	NA	TRBJ2-5	CASSLEGGQGQYQETQYF	TGTGCCAGCAGCTTGGAAGGCGGACAGGGCCAATACCAAGAGACCCAGTACTTC
TRBV7-9	TRBD1	NA	TRBJ2-3	CATEEGAWTDTQYF	TGTGCCACCGAAGAGGGGGCCTGGACAGATACGCAGTATTTT
TRBV7-6	NA	many	TRBJ1-1	CASSLGAARGNTEAFF	TGTGCCAGCAGCTTAGGGGCAGCAAGGGGGAACACTGAAGCTTTCTTT
TRBV28	TRBD1	NA	TRBJ1-2	CASRSDRITMGYTF	TGTGCCAGCAGATCGGACAGGATAACTATGGGCTACACCTTC
TRBV7-2	TRBD2	many	TRBJ2-2	CASSSVLAGVNTGELFF	TGTGCCAGCAGCTCCGTGTTAGCGGGGGTAAACACCGGGGAGCTGTTTTTT
TRBV10-3	NA	few	TRBJ2-1	CATSPNEQFF	TGTGCCACCTCCCCCAATGAGCAGTTCTTC
TRBV28	TRBD1	NA	TRBJ1-2	CASKPGQARGGYTF	TGTGCCAGCAAGCCGGGACAGGCCCGCGGAGGCTACACCTTC
TRBV9	NA	few	TRBJ2-7	CASSVSRGGSYEQYF	TGTGCCAGCAGCGTGTCCAGGGGGGGCTCCTACGAGCAGTACTTC
TRBV11-2	NA	NA	TRBJ1-2	CASRPRIFPRTLGYTF	TGTGCCAGCAGACCACGGATTTTTCCGCGCACCTTGGGCTACACCTTC
TRBV6-6	NA	few	TRBJ2-1	CASSWPLSSYNEQFF	TGTGCCAGCAGTTGGCCCCTTAGCTCCTACAATGAGCAGTTCTTC
TRBV7-2	NA	many	TRBJ2-1	CASSLVGTEQFF	TGTGCCAGCAGCTTAGTCGGGACCGAGCAGTTCTTC
TRBV7-6	NA	NA	TRBJ2-7	CASSTGTEQYF	TGTGCCAGCAGTACAGGGACCGAGCAGTACTTC
TRBV6-5	NA	once	TRBJ2-1	CASSYSSRANEQFF	TGTGCCAGCAGTTACTCAAGCAGGGCTAATGAGCAGTTCTTC
TRBV7-6	NA	many	TRBJ1-4	CASSTYTTNEKLFF	TGTGCCAGCAGCACCTATACAACTAATGAAAAACTGTTTTTT
TRBV4-1	NA	NA	TRBJ2-1	CASSQDSGTTTYNEQFF	TGCGCCAGCAGCCAAGACTCCGGGACAACTACCTACAATGAGCAGTTCTTC
TRBV20-1	TRBD1	NA	TRBJ2-5	CSSPGDSLPQETQYF	TGCAGTTCTCCCGGGGACAGTCTACCGCAAGAGACCCAGTACTTC
TRBV6-5	NA	few	TRBJ1-4	CASSYQSDLATNEKLFF	TGTGCCAGCAGTTACCAATCAGACCTTGCAACTAATGAAAAACTGTTTTTT
TRBV29-1	NA	NA	TRBJ2-2	CSVRTPDVGELFF	TGCAGCGTCCGCACCCCCGACGTCGGGGAGCTGTTTTTT
TRBV7-6	TRBD1	NA	TRBJ1-5	CVSSKTGEMGDSQPQHF	TGTGTCAGCAGCAAGACAGGGGAGATGGGTGATAGTCAGCCCCAGCATTTT